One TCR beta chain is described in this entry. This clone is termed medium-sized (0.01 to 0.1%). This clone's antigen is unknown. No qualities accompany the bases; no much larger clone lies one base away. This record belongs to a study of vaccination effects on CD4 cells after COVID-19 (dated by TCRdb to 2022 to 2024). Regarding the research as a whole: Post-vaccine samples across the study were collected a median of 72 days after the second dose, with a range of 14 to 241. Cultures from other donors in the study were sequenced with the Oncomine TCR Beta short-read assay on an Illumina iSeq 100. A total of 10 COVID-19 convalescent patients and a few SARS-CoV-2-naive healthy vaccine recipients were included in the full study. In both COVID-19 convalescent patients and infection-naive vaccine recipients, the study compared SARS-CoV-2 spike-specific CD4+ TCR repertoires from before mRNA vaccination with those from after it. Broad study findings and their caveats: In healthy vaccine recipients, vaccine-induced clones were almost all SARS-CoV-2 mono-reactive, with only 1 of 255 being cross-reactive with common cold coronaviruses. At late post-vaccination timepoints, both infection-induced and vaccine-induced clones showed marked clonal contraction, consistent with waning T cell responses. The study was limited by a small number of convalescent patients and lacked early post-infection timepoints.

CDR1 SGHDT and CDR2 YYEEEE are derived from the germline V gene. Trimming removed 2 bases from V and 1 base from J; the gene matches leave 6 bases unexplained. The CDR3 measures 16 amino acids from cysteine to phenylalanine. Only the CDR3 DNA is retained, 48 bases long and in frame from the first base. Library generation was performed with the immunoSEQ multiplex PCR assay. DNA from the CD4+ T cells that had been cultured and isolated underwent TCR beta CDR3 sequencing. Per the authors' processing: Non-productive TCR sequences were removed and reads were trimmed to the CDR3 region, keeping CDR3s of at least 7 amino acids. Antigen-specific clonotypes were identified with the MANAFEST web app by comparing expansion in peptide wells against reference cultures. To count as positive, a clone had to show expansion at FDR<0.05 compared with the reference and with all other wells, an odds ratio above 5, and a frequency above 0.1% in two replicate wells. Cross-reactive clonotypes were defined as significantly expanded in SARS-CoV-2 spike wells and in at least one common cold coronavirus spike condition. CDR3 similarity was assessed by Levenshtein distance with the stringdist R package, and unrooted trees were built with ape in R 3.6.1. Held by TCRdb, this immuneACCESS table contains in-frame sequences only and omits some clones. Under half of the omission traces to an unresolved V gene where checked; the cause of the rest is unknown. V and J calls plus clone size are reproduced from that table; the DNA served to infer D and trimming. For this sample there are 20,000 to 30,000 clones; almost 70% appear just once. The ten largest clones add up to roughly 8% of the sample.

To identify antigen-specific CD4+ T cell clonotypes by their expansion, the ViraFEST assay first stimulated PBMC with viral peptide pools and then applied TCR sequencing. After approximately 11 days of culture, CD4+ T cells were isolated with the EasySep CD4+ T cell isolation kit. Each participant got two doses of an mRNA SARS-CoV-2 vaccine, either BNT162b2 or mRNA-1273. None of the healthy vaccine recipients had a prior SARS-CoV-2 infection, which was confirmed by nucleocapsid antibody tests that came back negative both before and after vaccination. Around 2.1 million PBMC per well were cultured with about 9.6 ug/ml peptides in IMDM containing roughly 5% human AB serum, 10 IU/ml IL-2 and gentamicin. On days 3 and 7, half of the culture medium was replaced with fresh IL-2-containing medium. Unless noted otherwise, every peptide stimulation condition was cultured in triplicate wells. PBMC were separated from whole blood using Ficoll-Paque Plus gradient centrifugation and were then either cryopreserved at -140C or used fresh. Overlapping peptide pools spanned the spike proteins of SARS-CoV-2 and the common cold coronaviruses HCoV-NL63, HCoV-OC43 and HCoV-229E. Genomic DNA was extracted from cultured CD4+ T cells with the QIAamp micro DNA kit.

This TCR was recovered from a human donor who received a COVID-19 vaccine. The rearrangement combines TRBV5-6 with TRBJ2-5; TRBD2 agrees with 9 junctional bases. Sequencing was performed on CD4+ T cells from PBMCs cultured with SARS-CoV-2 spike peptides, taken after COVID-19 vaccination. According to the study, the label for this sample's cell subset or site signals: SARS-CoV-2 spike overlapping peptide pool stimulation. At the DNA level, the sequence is TGTGCCAGCAGCTTAGTCGGCGGGAGGGTCCAAGAGACCCAGTACTTC. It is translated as CASSLVGGRVQETQYF.